The entry below describes one TCR beta chain. No antigen is known for it. The sample is drawn from a study of T-cell reconstitution after alpha-beta-depleted transplantation in children. V lost 2 bases and J lost 7, with 16 bases in between. Germline V CDR1 and CDR2: SQVTM, ANQGSEA. There are 14 residues in the CDR3. General study points: Reportedly, roughly two months post-transplant, alpha-beta T cells arose from several hundred expanded graft clones.

Library preparation (for TCRbeta) was performed with unique molecular identifiers. TCRdb itself ran the PCR reads through MiXCR, one entry per CDR3 protein. The sample has more than 300,000 distinct CDR3 sequences, about 17% seen once. The V call is TRBV29-1, the J call TRBJ2-3; maybe TRBD1 (6 bases). This material consisted of PBMCs, mostly from graft donor cells, taken 360 days after TCRalphabeta/CD19-depleted stem cell transplant. The source of this sequence is a male patient aged 2 to 10 who had a stem cell transplant for acute lymphoblastic leukemia, so the T cells may come from the graft donor. CDR3: CSVEIQGLSYTQYF. CDR3 in DNA: TGCAGCGTTGAAATCCAGGGGTTGAGTTATACGCAGTATTTT.